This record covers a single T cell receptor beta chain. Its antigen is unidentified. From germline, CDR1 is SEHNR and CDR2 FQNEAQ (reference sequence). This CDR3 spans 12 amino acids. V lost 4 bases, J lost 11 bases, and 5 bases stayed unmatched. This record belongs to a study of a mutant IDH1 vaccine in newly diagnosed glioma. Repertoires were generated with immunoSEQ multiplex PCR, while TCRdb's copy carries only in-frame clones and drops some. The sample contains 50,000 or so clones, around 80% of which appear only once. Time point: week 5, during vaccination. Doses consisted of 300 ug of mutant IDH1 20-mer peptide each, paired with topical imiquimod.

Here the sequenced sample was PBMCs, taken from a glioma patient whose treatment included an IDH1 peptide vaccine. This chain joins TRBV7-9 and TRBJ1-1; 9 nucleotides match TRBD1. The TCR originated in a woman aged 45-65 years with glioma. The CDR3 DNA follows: TGTGCCAGCAGCTCCCCGACAGGGGGGGCTTTCTTT. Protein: CASSSPTGGAFF. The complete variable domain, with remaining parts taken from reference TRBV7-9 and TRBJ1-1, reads DTGVSQNPRHKITKRGQNVTFRCDPISEHNRLYWYRQTLGQGPEFLTYFQNEAQLEKSRLLSDRFSAERPKGSFSTLEIQRTEQGDSAMYLCASSSPTGGAFFGQGTRLTVV.